This T cell receptor (beta chain) was profiled in a study of OX40 agonist ivuxolimab in advanced cancers. Regarding the study in general: Ivuxolimab, which targeted the costimulatory receptor OX40 (CD134), was an agonistic, fully human IgG2 monoclonal antibody. The paper describes the monotherapy dose-escalation part (N = 52 patients) of the phase I trial of ivuxolimab. The purpose of peripheral TCRbeta sequencing was to test whether ivuxolimab changed TCR sequence diversity and led to clonal T-cell expansion. Intravenous ivuxolimab was administered to patients every 2 weeks at six dose levels: 0.01, 0.1, 0.3, 1.5, 3 and 10 mg/kg. Three dose-escalation patients achieved partial responses, one with hepatocellular carcinoma and two with cutaneous melanoma. Of the roughly 51 patients in dose escalation, about 19 had hepatocellular carcinoma, about 15 had melanoma, 9 had renal cell carcinoma and 9 had head and neck cancer. Prior anti-PD-1, anti-PD-L1 or anti-CTLA-4 therapy was permitted, and checkpoint inhibitors had been received by 40% to 50% of dose-escalation patients. In the dose-escalation cohort, over 65% of patients were male, and the mean age was approximately 60 years, with a range of roughly 20 to 80. What the research found in general, with its limitations: The antigen specificity of the clonally expanded peripheral T cells was not determined. After ivuxolimab, more expanded clones were found on average in CD8+ T cells than in CD4+ T cells. At doses of 0.1 to 3.0 mg/kg, clonal expansion of both CD4+ and CD8+ blood T cells was observed from baseline to week 6. Partial responders in the 0.1-3.0 mg/kg groups had among the lowest normalized peripheral clonal expansion, especially among CD8+ T cells. Low levels of normalized T-cell clonal expansion were also seen in some patients who did not respond.

Genomic DNA was extracted from sorted cells for sequencing of the TCRbeta CDR3 region. The immunoSEQ Assay was used for sequencing of TCRbeta CDR3 regions. TCRdb provides this immuneACCESS table in a form limited to in-frame rearrangements. Some clones are lacking; in checked studies, under half of them reflect an unresolved V gene, and why the rest are absent is not known. This sample has 15,000 to 20,000 clones in its table, and around 83% of those were observed once. The top ten hold 13% of the sample. About this clone: Its antigen is not yet known. Base-call qualities are not available, and no considerably larger clone is one nucleotide away.

The germline V gene sets CDR1 to SGDLS and CDR2 to YYNGEE. The CDR3 starts with the cysteine, ends with the phenylalanine, and has 12 residues. Only CDR3 DNA remains: 36 bases, in frame from the first base. Trimming removed 2 bases from V and 0 bases from J, leaving 1 base between the germline ends. The trial excluded patients who had a history of autoimmune disease or were on systemic immunosuppression. Peripheral blood for TCR sequencing was drawn from every dose cohort at baseline, at cycle 4 day 1 and at cycle 7 day 1. The samples were drawn from a first-in-human, open-label, multicenter phase I dose-escalation trial of ivuxolimab. Adults with locally advanced or metastatic melanoma, renal cell, hepatocellular, or head and neck squamous cell carcinoma were enrolled in the trial. Before TCR sequencing, CD4+ T cells and CD8+ T cells from peripheral blood were sorted into separate populations.

The sequence is built from TRBV9 and TRBJ2-3; the D gene identity is not certain. The TCR sequence derives from an adult with an advanced solid tumor such as melanoma, head and neck, liver or kidney cancer. Sequencing used CD4+ or CD8+ T cells sorted from blood, obtained in a trial of the OX40 agonist ivuxolimab. The DNA reads as follows: TGTGCCAGCAGCGTTAGCACAGATACGCAGTATTTT. This codes for CASSVSTDTQYF.